This T cell receptor beta chain was found in a study of T-cell reconstitution after alpha-beta-depleted transplantation in children. Regarding the study as a whole: The origin of high day-60 TCRbeta diversity in some patients lay in surviving recipient T cells and thymic progenitors. By about two months after transplant, alpha-beta T cells reportedly arose from several hundred graft clones that had expanded. T-cell numbers and diversity, one year after transplant, stemmed largely from T cells that were newly produced.

The TCRbeta library incorporated unique molecular identifiers. TCRdb passed the PCR reads through MiXCR, listing each CDR3 protein once. The sample includes 200,000 to 300,000 distinct CDR3 sequences, 6.5% to 10% of them seen just once. This clonotype was observed many times. Its matching antigen is unknown. This specimen was PBMCs, mostly from graft donor cells, taken 180 days after TCRalphabeta/CD19-depleted stem cell transplant. The sequence derives from a male patient aged 5 to 17 who had a stem cell transplant for acute lymphoblastic leukemia, so the T cells may come from the graft donor.

CDR3 loop: CASSQEQGWNTEAFF. The DNA of the CDR3 is TGTGCCAGCAGCCAAGAACAGGGGTGGAACACTGAAGCTTTCTTT. V usage is TRBV4-2 and J usage is TRBJ1-1; 7 positions agree with TRBD1. V gave up 0 bases and J gave up 1 base; unmatched junction bases: 2. Germline V CDR1 and CDR2: LGHNA, YNFKEQ. This CDR3 is 15 amino acids long.